This T cell receptor beta chain was obtained from a study of regulatory dendritic cells for organ transplantation. Study-level results: Memory T cells were less diverse than naive, with memory CD8+ most oligoclonal.

To note about this clone: Its antigen remains unidentified.

Germline CDR1 SGHAT, CDR2 FQNNGV. V was pared by 5 bases and J by 2 bases, with 18 bases between. CDR3 length: 16 amino acids. Data came from immunoSEQ multiplex PCR; TCRdb stores just in-frame clones and leaves some out. The data contain more than 9,500 clones, around 62% of them singletons. Sorted T cells were CFSE-labeled and cultured four to five days with allogeneic regulatory or mature dendritic cells at 1:10. The gene calls are TRBV11-2 and TRBJ2-5; possible D gene TRBD2, 7 bases. The source material was naive CD8+ T cells from blood cultured with dendritic cells. Described subset: CD45RA+ naive T cells. The TCR originated in a human donor in good health. The CDR3 spells CASSPGGGGTQETQYF. The CDR3 bases are TGTGCCAGCAGCCCCGGGGGAGGGGGGACACAAGAGACCCAGTACTTC.